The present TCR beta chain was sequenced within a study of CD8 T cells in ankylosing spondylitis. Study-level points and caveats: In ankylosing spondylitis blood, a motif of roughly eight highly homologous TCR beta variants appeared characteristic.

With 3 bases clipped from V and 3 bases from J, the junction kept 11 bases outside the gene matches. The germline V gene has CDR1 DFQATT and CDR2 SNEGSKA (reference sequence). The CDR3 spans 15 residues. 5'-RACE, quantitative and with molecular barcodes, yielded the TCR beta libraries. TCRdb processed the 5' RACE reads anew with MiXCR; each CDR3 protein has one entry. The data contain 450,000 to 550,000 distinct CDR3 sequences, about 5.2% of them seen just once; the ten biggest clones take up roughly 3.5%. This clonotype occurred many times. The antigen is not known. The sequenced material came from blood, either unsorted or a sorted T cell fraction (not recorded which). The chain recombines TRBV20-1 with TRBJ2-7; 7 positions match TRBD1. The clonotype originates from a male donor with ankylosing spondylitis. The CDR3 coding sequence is TGCAGTGCTAGGGACGCAGGGGGACAAGGCTACGAGCAGTACTTC. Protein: CSARDAGGQGYEQYF.